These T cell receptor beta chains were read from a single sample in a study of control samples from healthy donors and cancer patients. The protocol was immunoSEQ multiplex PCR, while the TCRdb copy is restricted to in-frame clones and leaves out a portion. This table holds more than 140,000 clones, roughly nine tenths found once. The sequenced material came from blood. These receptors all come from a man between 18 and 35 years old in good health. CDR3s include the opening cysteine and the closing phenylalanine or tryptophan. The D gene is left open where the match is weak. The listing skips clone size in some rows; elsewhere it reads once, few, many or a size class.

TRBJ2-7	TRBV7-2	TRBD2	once	TGTGCCAGCAGCTACACTAGCGGGGGCTACGAGCAGTACTTC	CASSYTSGGYEQYF
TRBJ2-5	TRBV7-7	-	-	TGTGCCAGCAGCTACAGCCCAGGGCAAGAGACCCAGTACTTC	CASSYSPGQETQYF
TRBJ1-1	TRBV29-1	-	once	TGCAGCGGATGCGCGTTTAACACTGAAGCTTTCTTT	CSGCAFNTEAFF
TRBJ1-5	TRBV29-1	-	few	TGCAGCGCCGTCCATGGGGATCAGCCCCAGCATTTT	CSAVHGDQPQHF
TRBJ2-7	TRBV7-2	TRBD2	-	TGTGCCAGCAGCTTAAAGTCGACCGCTAGCGGGGGTCGGTACGAGCAGTACTTC	CASSLKSTASGGRYEQYF
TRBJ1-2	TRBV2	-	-	TGTGCCAGCAGTGCTTTTTCAGGGATGGATGGCTACACCTTC	CASSAFSGMDGYTF
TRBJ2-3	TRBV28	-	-	TGTGCCAGCCTCCGGGGAGGGGGCATGTGGGCAGATACGCAGTATTTT	CASLRGGGMWADTQYF
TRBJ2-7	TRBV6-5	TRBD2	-	TGTGCCAGTAGTTCCTACAGCGGGGCCTCCTACGAGCAGTACTTC	CASSSYSGASYEQYF
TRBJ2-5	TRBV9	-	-	TGTGCCAGCAGCGTAGAGGTTCAGGGTTGGACCCAGTACTTC	CASSVEVQGWTQYF
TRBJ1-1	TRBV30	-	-	TGTGCCCGGACCGACAGAGCGAACACTGAAGCTTTCTTT	CARTDRANTEAFF
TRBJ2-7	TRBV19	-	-	TGTGCCAGTAGTCCGGTTTATGGGGAAACCTACGAGCAGTACTTC	CASSPVYGETYEQYF
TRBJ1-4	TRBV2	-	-	TGTGCCAGCACGGGACCTGAACTGTTTTTT	CASTGPELFF
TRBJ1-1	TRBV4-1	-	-	TGCGCCAGCAGCCAGATCCCTCTCCCGGGGAGGGCTGAAGCTTTCTTT	CASSQIPLPGRAEAFF
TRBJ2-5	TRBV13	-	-	TGTGCCAGCAGCTGGAAGGGCGGGACCCAGTACTTC	CASSWKGGTQYF
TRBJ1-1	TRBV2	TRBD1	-	TGTGCCAGCAGTGAGAGCCGACAGGGGGGGACTGAAGCTTTCTTT	CASSESRQGGTEAFF
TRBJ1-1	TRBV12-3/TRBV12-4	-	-	TGTGCCAGCAGTTTAGACCTGAACACTGAAGCTTTCTTT	CASSLDLNTEAFF
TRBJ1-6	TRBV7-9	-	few	TGTGCCAGCAGCTTAGCAGTGACAGATAATTCACCCCTCCACTTT	CASSLAVTDNSPLHF
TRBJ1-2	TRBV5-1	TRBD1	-	TGCGCCAGCAGCTTGGCGGGACAGATTGTGGCCTATGGCTACACCTTC	CASSLAGQIVAYGYTF
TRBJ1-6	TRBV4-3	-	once	TGCGCCAGCAGCCAAGCAATCGGACAAAATAATTCACCCCTCCACTTT	CASSQAIGQNNSPLHF
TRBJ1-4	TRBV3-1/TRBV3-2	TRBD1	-	TGTGCCAGCAGCCTCCTAAGGACAGGGGGCCCGAGCGGTGAAAAACTGTTTTTT	CASSLLRTGGPSGEKLFF
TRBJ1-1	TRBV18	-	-	TGTGCCAGCTCACCAGCGGACGGGTTGACTGAAGCTTTCTTT	CASSPADGLTEAFF
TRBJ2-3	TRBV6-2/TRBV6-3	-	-	TGTGCCAGCAGTTACACAAACACAGATACGCAGTATTTT	CASSYTNTDTQYF